Listed below are T cell receptor beta chains from one sample, sequenced in a study of blood T cell repertoires in COVID-19. Measured with immunoSEQ multiplex PCR; TCRdb has only the in-frame clones, and not every one. Here the sample spans about 400,000 clones, more than 85% being singletons. Sample: PBMCs or T cells enriched from blood (not recorded which). All receptors come from a woman in her thirties who had recovered from COVID-19. CDR3s include the opening cysteine and the closing phenylalanine or tryptophan. The order of the fields is J gene, CDR3 length, V gene, clone size, D gene, CDR3 DNA, CDR3 protein. D genes are given only for firm matches. Clone size, where shown, is once, few, many, or a class for clones that have expanded.

TRBJ1-2 16 TRBV18 - TRBD1 TGTGCCAGCTCACTCTTTAATCCGGGACAGGGACCTGGCTACACCTTC CASSLFNPGQGPGYTF
TRBJ1-2 14 TRBV6-1 - TRBD1 TGTGCCAGCAGTGAAGGGACAGGGGGCTATGGCTACACCTTC CASSEGTGGYGYTF
TRBJ2-6 16 TRBV6-4 few - TGTGCCAGCAGTGAAAACGGGGGCTCTGGGGCCAACGTCCTGACTTTC CASSENGGSGANVLTF
TRBJ2-5 13 TRBV4-3 - - TGCCGAGGCGGGGCGGTGGAGCAAGAGACCCAGTACTTC CRGGAVEQETQYF
TRBJ1-3 15 TRBV3-1/TRBV3-2 - - TGTGCCAGCAGCCAGTCTCAGGCCCTGAGTGACACCATATATTTT CASSQSQALSDTIYF
TRBJ1-4 14 TRBV2 once TRBD1 TGTGCCAGCAGTGAAAACAGGGGAAATGAAAAACTGTTTTTT CASSENRGNEKLFF
TRBJ1-4 14 TRBV2 - - TGTGCCAGCAGGAGACAGACAACTAATGAAAAACTGTTTTTT CASRRQTTNEKLFF
TRBJ1-2 14 TRBV6-5 - TRBD1 TGTGCCAGCAGTTCGGACAGGGGGGCCTATGGCTACACCTTC CASSSDRGAYGYTF
TRBJ2-7 15 TRBV5-1 - TRBD1 TGCGCCAGCAGCTTTGGGACAGGGATTGACTACGAGCAGTACTTC CASSFGTGIDYEQYF
TRBJ1-6 13 TRBV27 - TRBD1 TGTGCCAGCACCGGGACAGAGAATTCACCCCTCCACTTT CASTGTENSPLHF
TRBJ1-1 13 TRBV3-1/TRBV3-2 - - TGTGCCAGCAGCCAAGTGCGGGGTTCTGAAGCTTTCTTT CASSQVRGSEAFF
TRBJ2-1 13 TRBV7-2 - - TGTGCCAGCAGCCACGGGGTTAACAATGAGCAGTTCTTC CASSHGVNNEQFF
TRBJ1-2 15 TRBV7-2 few TRBD1 TGTGCCAGCAGCCAAAATAGGGACAGGGGCTATGGCTACACCTTC CASSQNRDRGYGYTF
TRBJ1-4 18 TRBV19 - TRBD1 TGTGCCAGTAGTATTTCCGGGACAGGAGGACTTTTTGATGAAAAACTGTTTTTT CASSISGTGGLFDEKLFF
TRBJ2-5 15 TRBV9 - TRBD2 TGTGCCAGCAGCGTAGCGGGAGGAAGAGGTGAGACCCAGTACTTC CASSVAGGRGETQYF
TRBJ1-5 15 TRBV5-6 - TRBD1 TGTGCCAGCAGCTTAAGACAGGGCGGTGGTCAGCCCCAGCATTTT CASSLRQGGGQPQHF
TRBJ2-1 14 TRBV5-6 - TRBD2 TGTGCCAGCAGCTTGGGACTAGCGGGCAATGAGCAGTTCTTC CASSLGLAGNEQFF
TRBJ1-1 12 TRBV6-2/TRBV6-3 - - TGTGCCAGCAGTTACGGACGAAGGGGAGCTTTCTTT CASSYGRRGAFF
TRBJ1-1 14 TRBV11-2 - TRBD1 TGTGCCAGCAGCCACCGGGACAGGAACACTGAAGCTTTCTTT CASSHRDRNTEAFF
TRBJ1-1 14 TRBV27 - TRBD1 TGTGCCAGCTACGACAGGGGGCGGATCACTGAAGCTTTCTTT CASYDRGRITEAFF
TRBJ2-1 12 TRBV10-1 - - TGCGCCAGCAGTGAGACCACTACCCAGCAGTTCTTC CASSETTTQQFF
TRBJ2-1 14 TRBV11-2 - TRBD2 TGTGCCAGCAGCTTGGGGGGGACCTACAATGAGCAGTTCTTC CASSLGGTYNEQFF
TRBJ2-2 18 TRBV5-1 - - TGCGCCAGCAGCCCCCGGCGGGTTGGTACCTCGAACACCGGGGAGCTGTTTTTT CASSPRRVGTSNTGELFF
TRBJ2-3 15 TRBV7-7 - TRBD1 TGTGCTAGCAGCTTAGGTGGACAGGGCACAGATACGCAGTATTTT CASSLGGQGTDTQYF
TRBJ2-5 13 TRBV18 - - TGTGCCAGCTCACCACCGATGAGGGAGACCCAGTACTTC CASSPPMRETQYF
TRBJ1-5 13 TRBV19 once - TGTGCCAGTAGTGCCCTAGTAGTTCAGCCCCAGCATTTT CASSALVVQPQHF
TRBJ1-6 14 TRBV7-6 - - TGTGCCAGCAGCTCTCAGGGAAGGAATTCACCCCTCCACTTT CASSSQGRNSPLHF
TRBJ2-3 15 TRBV10-3 once - TGTGCCATCAGTGACCGGCCCCCGACGGGAGATACGCAGTATTTT CAISDRPPTGDTQYF
TRBJ1-1 14 TRBV19 - - TGTGCCAGTAGTATTACACAGGGTTCCACTGAAGCTTTCTTT CASSITQGSTEAFF
TRBJ1-6 17 TRBV15 - TRBD1 TGTGCCACCAGCCCATCCGGGACAGACTCCTATAATTCACCCCTCCACTTT CATSPSGTDSYNSPLHF
TRBJ2-2 14 TRBV18 - TRBD1 TGTGCCAGCTCGACAGGGCTAATCACCGGGGAGCTGTTTTTT CASSTGLITGELFF
TRBJ2-5 14 TRBV18 - - TGTGCCAGCTCACGGGGGGGGGCCGAGGAGACCCAGTACTTC CASSRGGAEETQYF
TRBJ1-1 11 TRBV30 - - TGTGCCTGGAGTGGAGATTTCGGAGCTTTCTTT CAWSGDFGAFF
TRBJ2-2 14 TRBV28 once - TGTGCCAGCAGTTTAACGGGGTTCACCGGGGAGCTGTTTTTT CASSLTGFTGELFF
TRBJ1-2 13 TRBV14 - - TGTGCCAGCAGTCGGACGCCAGGGAACGGCTACACCTTC CASSRTPGNGYTF
TRBJ2-4 13 TRBV12-3/TRBV12-4 - TRBD2 TGTGCCAGCAGTCAGAGCGGGATGGGCATTCAGTACTTC CASSQSGMGIQYF
TRBJ1-4 16 TRBV28 - - TGTGCCAGCAGTTTATCGGGACAAGGGAGGGATGAAAAACTGTTTTTT CASSLSGQGRDEKLFF
TRBJ2-1 16 TRBV3-1/TRBV3-2 - - TGTGCCAGCAGCCTGATTGCGGGGTCTTCCTACAATGAGCAGTTCTTC CASSLIAGSSYNEQFF
TRBJ2-7 15 TRBV27 once - TGTGCCAGCAGTGCCCTCCGGGACATGATCTACGAGCAGTACTTC CASSALRDMIYEQYF
TRBJ2-5 13 TRBV5-1 - TRBD1 TGCGCCAGCAGAGGGACAGTGCAAGAGACCCAGTACTTC CASRGTVQETQYF
TRBJ2-2 15 TRBV6-5 - - TGTGCCAGCAGACCACTAACCTTGAACACCGGGGAGCTGTTTTTT CASRPLTLNTGELFF
TRBJ2-7 16 TRBV19 - - TGTGCCAGTAGTATACTTCTCGTGACGGGATCCTACGAGCAGTACTTC CASSILLVTGSYEQYF
TRBJ2-1 15 TRBV12-5 - - TGTGCTAGTGGTTATGGTGGCACCTTCTACAATGAGCAGTTCTTC CASGYGGTFYNEQFF
TRBJ1-1 16 TRBV16 - - TGTGCCAGCAGCCAGCTCTTGGAGCCCAGGGGCGCTGAAGCTTTCTTT CASSQLLEPRGAEAFF
TRBJ2-7 13 TRBV6-5 - - TGTGCCAGCAGTCCAATCCCCTATTACGAGCAGTACTTC CASSPIPYYEQYF
TRBJ1-1 13 TRBV12-3/TRBV12-4 - - TGTGCCAGCAGTTTTAGGGGTGGCACTGAAGCTTTCTTT CASSFRGGTEAFF
TRBJ1-4 15 TRBV11-2 once TRBD1 TGTGCCAGCAGCGAAGGACAGGGCTTCGACGAAAAACTGTTTTTT CASSEGQGFDEKLFF
TRBJ1-4 15 TRBV29-1 many TRBD1 TGCAGCGTCAAGATTACCGGGACAGGGGGTGAAAAACTGTTTTTT CSVKITGTGGEKLFF
TRBJ2-1 17 TRBV3-1/TRBV3-2 - - TGTGCCAGCAGCCAAGGCCCCGAAGCTCCGAGGTACAATGAGCAGTTCTTC CASSQGPEAPRYNEQFF
TRBJ2-7 15 TRBV19 - - TGTGCCAGTAGTATCGTTTCGGGGAGCTCCTACGAGCAGTACTTC CASSIVSGSSYEQYF
TRBJ1-3 15 TRBV6-1 - TRBD1 TGTGCCAGCAGTGAACAGGACAGGGCTGGAAACACCATATATTTT CASSEQDRAGNTIYF